Below are 3 T cell receptor beta chains sequenced from a single sample in a study of blood T cell repertoires in COVID-19. Profiling relied on immunoSEQ multiplex PCR, and the TCRdb table lists in-frame clones only, not all of them. This sample carries under 250,000 clones, 83% of them seen once, and the ten largest clones take 3.6%. Source material: PBMCs or T cells enriched from blood (not recorded which). The receptors were gathered from a woman in her 40s who had been exposed to COVID-19.

Only one count was recorded for this clone. The chain recombines TRBV7-2 with TRBJ2-5; weak D call: TRBD1 (6 bases). The CDR3 contains 15 residues. V gave up 2 bases and J gave up 1 base, with 11 bases separating them. Germline CDR1 and CDR2: SGHTA and FQGNSA. The CDR3 here is CASSLTGLSQETQYF. CDR3 sequence (DNA): TGTGCCAGCAGCTTAACAGGGTTGAGCCAAGAGACCCAGTACTTC.

The chain couples TRBV7-2 to TRBJ2-3; 7 bases line up with TRBD2. Trimming cost V 4 bases and J 0 bases; bases outside gene matches: 4. In germline, CDR1 is SGHTA, CDR2 FQGNSA. This CDR3 region has 15 residues. The CDR3 reads CASSWDYTSTDTQYF. As DNA, the CDR3 is TGTGCCAGCAGCTGGGACTATACTAGCACAGATACGCAGTATTTT.

The gene calls are TRBV3-1 (or the pseudogene TRBV3-2) and TRBJ1-2; TRBD1 might be the D (6 bases). The V and J ends lost 4 bases and 0 bases respectively, with 9 bases between them. Germline loops: CDR1 LGHDT, CDR2 YNNKEL (reference sequence). The CDR3 totals 14 residues. The DNA of the CDR3 is TGTGCCAGCAGCCCTAACAGGGCTAACTATGGCTACACCTTC. Encoded protein: CASSPNRANYGYTF.